Presented here are 23 T cell receptor beta chains from one specimen sequenced in a study of blood T cells in healthy people across ages. Then a second PCR, running about 7 to 11 cycles, was carried out with a sample-barcoded 5' primer and a J-beta primer mix. TCRdb re-called the 5' RACE reads with MiXCR, one entry per CDR3 protein. This sample has about 730,000 distinct CDR3 sequences, with 43% found just once. The sequenced sample consisted of blood. The receptors shown here come from a woman aged 55 to 70 in good health.

This clonotype was observed a few times. V is TRBV7-9 and J is TRBJ2-5; a weak D match, TRBD2 (5 bases). The germline gives CDR1 SEHNR, CDR2 FQNEAQ (reference sequence). Trimming left V 0 bases short and J 11 bases short, with 10 bases between. This CDR3 spans 12 amino acids. The chain's CDR3 is CASSLAPGEQYF. DNA of the CDR3: TGTGCCAGCAGCTTAGCCCCTGGGGAGCAGTACTTC.

This clonotype occurred a few times. This CDR3 is CASTTKPGLVVNEQFF. In DNA form, the CDR3 reads TGCGCCAGCACCACTAAGCCGGGACTAGTTGTCAATGAGCAGTTCTTC. V and J are TRBV5-1 and TRBJ2-1; 8 bases match TRBD2. In germline, CDR1 is SGHRS, CDR2 YFSETQ. This CDR3 contains 16 residues. Trimming took 6 bases from V and 6 from J; bases not matched to a gene: 14.

This clonotype was observed a few times. V gene TRBV6-1 combines with J gene TRBJ1-5; D remains ambiguous. V was trimmed by 0 bases and J by 4 bases, leaving 16 bases between them. Per the germline V gene, CDR1 is MNHNS and CDR2 is SASEGT. The CDR3 contains 17 residues. The CDR3 protein is CASSEAWATKINQPQHF. CDR3 nucleotides: TGTGCCAGCAGTGAAGCGTGGGCAACCAAGATTAATCAGCCCCAGCATTTT.

This clonotype has just a few counts. The chain's CDR3 is CSVPGGMTGITNTEAFF. CDR3 bases: TGCAGCGTTCCGGGGGGAATGACAGGGATAACGAACACTGAAGCTTTCTTT. The rearrangement joins TRBV29-1 to TRBJ1-1; 7 positions match TRBD1. V shed 5 bases and J 1 base; nucleotides not matched to a gene: 16. The CDR3 runs 17 residues. Per the germline V gene, CDR1 is SQVTM and CDR2 is ANQGSEA. Drawing the rest from reference TRBV29-1 and TRBJ1-1, the complete variable domain is SAVISQKPSRDICQRGTSLTIQCQVDSQVTMMFWYRQQPGQSLTLIATANQGSEATYESGFVIDKFPISRPNLTFSTLTVSNMSPEDSSIYLCSVPGGMTGITNTEAFFGQGTRLTVV.

This clonotype occurred a few times. The chain uses TRBV20-1 and TRBJ1-6; D remains unclear. The CDR3 consists of 16 residues. V was cut by 1 base and J by 6 bases, with 16 bases left in between. The germline gives CDR1 DFQATT, CDR2 SNEGSKA (reference sequence). This CDR3 reads CSARARSGLSNSPLHF. CDR3 DNA sequence: TGCAGTGCTAGAGCCCGGTCCGGTTTGAGTAATTCACCCCTCCACTTT.

This chain connects TRBV20-1 to TRBJ2-7; 7 bases line up with TRBD1. Germline V gene lookup returns CDR1 DFQATT and CDR2 SNEGSKA (reference sequence). The CDR3 has 11 amino acids. The J segment lost 7 bases and the V segment lost 5 bases, leaving 5 bases of the junction unmatched. CDR3 protein: CSAPDREEQYF. CDR3 sequence (DNA): TGCAGTGCTCCTGACAGGGAGGAGCAGTACTTC.

Ten or more counts support this clonotype. This sequence joins TRBV4-2 and TRBJ2-1; D is unresolved. V lost 0 bases, J lost 7 bases, and 22 bases lay in between. CDR3 length: 18 amino acids. Germline V CDR1 and CDR2: LGHNA, YNFKEQ. CDR3 DNA sequence: TGTGCCAGCAGCCAAGATCGCGGCTTCTCAAGTGGGATGAATGAGCAGTTCTTC. Protein: CASSQDRGFSSGMNEQFF.

This clonotype was picked up many times. The chain uses TRBV2 and TRBJ2-5; no reliable D call. Trimming stripped 8 bases from V and 5 bases from J, with 9 bases between. This CDR3 is built from 11 residues. CDR1 is SNHLY and CDR2 is FYNNEI in the germline V gene. The CDR3 coding sequence is TGTGCCAGCGATTCTATGGAGACCCAGTACTTC. Its protein product is CASDSMETQYF.

This chain joins TRBV19 and TRBJ2-3, with D perhaps TRBD1 (5 bases). Germline V gene sequence: CDR1 LNHDA, CDR2 SQIVND (reference sequence). V was clipped by 7 bases and J by 0 bases, with 8 bases between them. The CDR3 is made up of 13 amino acids. The CDR3 region is CASKWGSTDTQYF. DNA for the CDR3: TGTGCCAGTAAATGGGGCAGCACAGATACGCAGTATTTT.

This clonotype was observed a few times. The chain couples TRBV12-3 or TRBV12-4 to TRBJ1-1; 7 bases agree with TRBD1. The V and J ends lost 6 bases and 0 bases, in that order; junction bases with no gene match: 4. CDR3 length: 14 residues. In DNA, the CDR3 is TGTGCCAGCAGGCCGACAGGGATGAACACTGAAGCTTTCTTT. Protein product: CASRPTGMNTEAFF.

The CDR3 nucleotides read TGTGCCAGCAGTTTTACAGGGACCGGGGAGCTGTTTTTT. This gives the protein CASSFTGTGELFF. This rearrangement joins TRBV7-3 to TRBJ2-2, with D possibly TRBD1 on 6 matching bases. Germline CDR1 SGHTA, CDR2 FQGTGA. V was pared by 6 bases and J by 5 bases, with 10 bases between. This CDR3 is built from 13 residues.

This chain joins TRBV20-1 and TRBJ1-2; D is unresolved. This CDR3 is 13 amino acids long. Trimming removed 3 bases at V and 0 bases at J, with 8 bases between. Germline V gene lookup returns CDR1 DFQATT and CDR2 SNEGSKA (reference sequence). CDR3 in amino acids: CSASIRSNYGYTF. The CDR3 DNA sequence: TGCAGTGCTAGTATCAGATCTAACTATGGCTACACCTTC.

This chain joins TRBV3-1 and TRBJ2-7, with 9 bases identical to TRBD1. V was clipped by 0 bases and J by 2 bases; unmatched bases: 8. Per the germline V gene, CDR1 is LGHDT and CDR2 is YNNKEL (reference sequence). The CDR3 has 17 residues. The CDR3 region has the DNA TGTGCCAGCAGCCAAGAAGTGACAGGGGGACCCACCTACGAGCAGTACTTC. Its protein is CASSQEVTGGPTYEQYF.

As DNA, the CDR3 is TGTGCCTGGAGTGTAGGGCAGGCCGCTAATGAAAAACTGTTTTTT. It specifies CAWSVGQAANEKLFF. The rearrangement links TRBV30 to TRBJ1-4; no firm D call. The V and J ends lost 0 bases and 3 bases respectively, with 11 bases between them. The V gene's germline CDR1 is GTSNPN and CDR2 SVGIG (reference sequence). CDR3 length: 15 residues.

The chain joins TRBV3-1 to TRBJ2-4; 12 bases are a match to TRBD2. The tail of the sequence fits TRBJ2-7 better, so the J call may be wrong. CDR1 and CDR2 (germline): LGHDT, YNNKEL (reference sequence). This CDR3 is built from 16 residues. This CDR3 reads CASSSGLAGLAYEQYF. As DNA, the CDR3 is TGTGCCAGCAGCTCAGGACTAGCGGGGTTAGCCTACGAGCAGTACTTC.

The chain couples TRBV7-2 to TRBJ2-7; 8 nucleotides align to TRBD2. J gave up 7 bases and V 1 base, and 12 bases lay outside the gene matches. The CDR3 spans 16 residues. From germline, CDR1 is SGHTA and CDR2 FQGNSA. DNA of the CDR3: TGTGCCAGCAGCTTAGGTCCTAGCGGGTCCCACAATGAGCAGTACTTC. As protein: CASSLGPSGSHNEQYF.

The V and J genes are TRBV7-2 and TRBJ2-1, with 7 bases aligning to TRBD2. Trimming cost V 5 bases and J 5 bases; bases outside gene matches: 9. This CDR3 comprises 15 residues. Germline V gene lookup returns CDR1 SGHTA and CDR2 FQGNSA. The CDR3 DNA reads TGTGCCAGCAGCCCAAGAGCGGGGAGCCACAATGAGCAGTTCTTC. Translating it yields CASSPRAGSHNEQFF.

This clonotype has ten or more counts. The chain carries TRBV29-1 and TRBJ2-7; D may match TRBD1 or TRBD2 (5 bases each). CDR1 is SQVTM, CDR2 ANQGSEA, per germline. Trimming shortened V by 4 bases and J by 0 bases, and 10 bases separated the two germline ends. The CDR3 loop spans 13 amino acids. This CDR3 reads CSVGGASSYEQYF. For the CDR3, the DNA is TGCAGCGTTGGAGGGGCCAGCTCCTACGAGCAGTACTTC.

V and J are TRBV7-6 and TRBJ2-3; TRBD2 is a possible D gene (7 bases). The CDR3 contains 18 residues. V shed 1 base and J shed 2 bases, with 19 bases lying between them. Looked up from germline, CDR1 is SGHVS and CDR2 is FNYEAQ. This CDR3 is CASSLDGRGGGSTDTQYF. In DNA form, the CDR3 reads TGTGCCAGCAGCTTAGACGGGAGAGGGGGAGGGTCCACAGATACGCAGTATTTT.

This clonotype was seen a handful of times. The chain joins TRBV7-2 to TRBJ2-3, with 7 bases aligning to TRBD1. This CDR3 contains 15 residues. J lost 2 bases, V lost 6 bases, and 8 bases had no gene match. Per the germline V gene, CDR1 is SGHTA and CDR2 is FQGNSA. In DNA form, the CDR3 reads TGTGCCAGCAGGGCCCCAGGGACAGCCACAGATACGCAGTATTTT. Translating it yields CASRAPGTATDTQYF.

Turning to this clonotype: This may be a read error: a much more frequent sequence differs by one nucleotide. The chain recombines TRBV20-1 with TRBJ2-1, with 15 bases that match TRBD2. The length of the CDR3 is 16 residues. CDR1 and CDR2 (germline): DFQATT, SNEGSKA (reference sequence). V dropped 3 bases and J dropped 9; count of bases not matched to a gene: 9. The CDR3 nucleotides are TGCAGTGCTAGCGCCCAGGGACTAGCGGGAGGCAGTGAGCAGTTCTTC. Amino acids: CSASAQGLAGGSEQFF.

This clonotype has just a few counts. DNA of the CDR3: TGTGCCAGCAGCCGCCAGCCCGGGCCAACCTACGAGCAGTACTTC. It translates to CASSRQPGPTYEQYF. The chain joins TRBV7-2 to TRBJ2-7; the D is unclear. This CDR3 has 15 residues. From germline, CDR1 is SGHTA and CDR2 FQGNSA. V dropped 5 bases and J dropped 2 bases, with 16 bases sitting between them.

This clonotype came up a few times. The chain employs TRBV20-1 and TRBJ1-1; possible D gene TRBD1, 6 bases. The CDR3 is 14 residues long. V gave up 6 bases and J gave up 1 base, with 15 bases separating them. Germline CDR1 reads DFQATT; CDR2 reads SNEGSKA (reference sequence). CDR3 sequence (DNA): TGCAGTGCAGTGGGGGGGGCGACGAACACTGAAGCTTTCTTT. It codes for CSAVGGATNTEAFF.